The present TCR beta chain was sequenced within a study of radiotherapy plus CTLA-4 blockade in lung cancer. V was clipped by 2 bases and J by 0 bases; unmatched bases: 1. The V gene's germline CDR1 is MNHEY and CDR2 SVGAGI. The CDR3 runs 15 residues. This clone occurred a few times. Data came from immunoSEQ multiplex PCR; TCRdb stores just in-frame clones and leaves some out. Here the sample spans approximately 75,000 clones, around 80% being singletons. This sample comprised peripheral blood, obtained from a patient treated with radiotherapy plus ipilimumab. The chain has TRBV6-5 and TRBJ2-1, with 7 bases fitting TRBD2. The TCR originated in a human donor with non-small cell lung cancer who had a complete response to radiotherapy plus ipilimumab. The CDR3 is CASSYGGGSYNEQFF. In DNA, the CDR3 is TGTGCCAGCAGTTACGGGGGGGGCTCCTACAATGAGCAGTTCTTC.